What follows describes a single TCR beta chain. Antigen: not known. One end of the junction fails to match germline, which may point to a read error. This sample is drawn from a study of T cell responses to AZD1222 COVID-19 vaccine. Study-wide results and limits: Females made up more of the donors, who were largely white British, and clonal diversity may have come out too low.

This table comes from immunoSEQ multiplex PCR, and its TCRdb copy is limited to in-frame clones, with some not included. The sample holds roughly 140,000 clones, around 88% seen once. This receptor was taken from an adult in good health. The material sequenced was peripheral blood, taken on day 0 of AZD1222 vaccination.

The CDR3 coding sequence is TGTGCCAGCAGTGACGAGGTGATTAAGGTCTTC. Protein: CASSDEVIKVF. The V call is TRBV2, the J call TRBJ2-1; no definite D call. This CDR3 contains 11 residues. Germline CDR1 is SNHLY and CDR2 is FYNNEI.